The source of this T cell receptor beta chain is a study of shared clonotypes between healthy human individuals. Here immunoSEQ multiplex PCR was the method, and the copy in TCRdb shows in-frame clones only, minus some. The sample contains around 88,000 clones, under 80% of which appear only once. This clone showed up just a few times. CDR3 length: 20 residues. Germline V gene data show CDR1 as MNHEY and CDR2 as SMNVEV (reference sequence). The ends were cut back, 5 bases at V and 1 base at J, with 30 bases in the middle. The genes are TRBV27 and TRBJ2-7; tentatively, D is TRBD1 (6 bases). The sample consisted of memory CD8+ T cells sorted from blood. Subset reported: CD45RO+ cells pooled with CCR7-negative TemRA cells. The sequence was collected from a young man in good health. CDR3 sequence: CASSLSRGDSAALGSYEQYF. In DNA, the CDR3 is TGTGCCAGCAGTCTCAGCAGGGGTGATAGCGCGGCGCTCGGGTCCTACGAGCAGTACTTC.